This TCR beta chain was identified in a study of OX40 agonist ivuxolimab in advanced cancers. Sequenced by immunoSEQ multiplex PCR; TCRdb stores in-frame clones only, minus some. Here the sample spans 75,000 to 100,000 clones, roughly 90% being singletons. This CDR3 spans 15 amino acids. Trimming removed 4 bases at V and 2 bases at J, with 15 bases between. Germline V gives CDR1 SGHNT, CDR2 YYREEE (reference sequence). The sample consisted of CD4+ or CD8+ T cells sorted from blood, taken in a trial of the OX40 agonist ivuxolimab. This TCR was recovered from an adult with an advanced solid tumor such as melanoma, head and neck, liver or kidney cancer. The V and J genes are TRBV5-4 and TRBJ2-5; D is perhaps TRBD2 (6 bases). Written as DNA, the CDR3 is TGTGCCAGCAGCAATGGCGGGGACTTACAAGAGACCCAGTACTTC. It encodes CASSNGGDLQETQYF.